The rows below give T cell receptor beta chains drawn from one sample of a study of identical twins. Each CDR3 protein gets one entry after TCRdb re-called the 5' RACE reads with MiXCR. The sample shows fewer than 900,000 distinct CDR3 sequences, 21% of them seen only once. The same sample was also used in a study of T cells expressing NK-cell markers.

Sample: PBMCs. The source is a woman aged 18 to 35 in good health. Each CDR3 is given with its conserved first and last residue. The D gene is left open where the match is weak. Clone size is given for some rows only: seen once, a few or many times, or a class if the clone is expanded.

V gene	clone size	J gene	D gene	CDR3 DNA	CDR3 protein
TRBV14	-	TRBJ2-1	-	TGTGCCAGCAGCGAACCAGGTCGAGGGCGATACAATGAGCAGTTCTTC	CASSEPGRGRYNEQFF
TRBV9	many	TRBJ1-1	-	TGTGCCAGCAGGAGGCAGGAGAACACTGAAGCTTTCTTT	CASRRQENTEAFF
TRBV7-9	-	TRBJ2-7	-	TGTGCCAGCAGCGCCCCACTAGCTGGCCCCCTCGAGCAGTACTTC	CASSAPLAGPLEQYF
TRBV10-3	-	TRBJ2-5	-	TGTGCCATCAGTGATATTAGAGAGACCCAGTACTTC	CAISDIRETQYF
TRBV5-1	many	TRBJ1-2	-	TGCGCCAGCAGCTTGGAGGGATCTGGGACGCCCTATGGCTACACCTTC	CASSLEGSGTPYGYTF
TRBV7-3	-	TRBJ2-3	-	TGTGCCAGCAGCCCCCGGGGCCACACAGATACGCAGTATTTT	CASSPRGHTDTQYF
TRBV12-3/TRBV12-4	medium-sized	TRBJ2-7	TRBD1	TGTGCCAGCACCAACCGGGACAGAGACTACGAGCAGTACTTC	CASTNRDRDYEQYF
TRBV9	-	TRBJ2-7	-	TGTGCCAGCAGCCCAGCTGCCCAGAGCTCCTACGAGCAGTACTTC	CASSPAAQSSYEQYF
TRBV6-5	-	TRBJ2-7	-	TGTGCCAGCAGTTACTCACCCGGAGGCGAGCAGTACTTC	CASSYSPGGEQYF
TRBV5-1	many	TRBJ2-1	TRBD1	TGCGCCAGCAGCTTGGGGACAGGGAATGAGCAGTTCTTC	CASSLGTGNEQFF
TRBV11-2	-	TRBJ2-1	TRBD1	TGTGCCAGCAGCAACAGGGGGCCGTACAATGAGCAGTTCTTC	CASSNRGPYNEQFF
TRBV7-8	-	TRBJ2-3	-	TGTGCCAGCAGCCCCCCGGGTCGTAGGAACACAGATACGCAGTATTTT	CASSPPGRRNTDTQYF
TRBV15	few	TRBJ2-3	TRBD2	TGTGCCACCAGCTCTAGCGGGGCCAGGGCAGATACGCAGTATTTT	CATSSSGARADTQYF
TRBV10-1	-	TRBJ2-1	TRBD2	TGCGCCAGCAGACATGTCCTAGCGGGGGGCAATGAGCAGTTCTTC	CASRHVLAGGNEQFF
TRBV5-1	-	TRBJ2-2	-	TGCGCCAGCACCCATGGAGGGGTCACCGGGGAGCTGTTTTTT	CASTHGGVTGELFF
TRBV6-1	-	TRBJ2-2	-	TGTGCCACGGCCCGGGCTAGCGAGAACACCGGGGAGCTGTTTTTT	CATARASENTGELFF
TRBV5-1	-	TRBJ2-1	TRBD2	TGCGCCAGCAGCATAGGACTAGCGGGAGGAACTGAGCAGTTCTTC	CASSIGLAGGTEQFF
TRBV9	many	TRBJ2-2	TRBD1	TGTGCCAGCAGCGTAGCAGGGACAGGGACCGGGGAGCTGTTTTTT	CASSVAGTGTGELFF
TRBV12-3/TRBV12-4	few	TRBJ2-2	-	TGTGCCAGCACCGCGACTAGTTTCGGCCGGGAGCTGTTTTTT	CASTATSFGRELFF
TRBV24-1	many	TRBJ2-3	-	TGTGCCACCAGTGAAGGCTCCACAGATACGCAGTATTTT	CATSEGSTDTQYF
TRBV12-3/TRBV12-4	few	TRBJ2-7	TRBD2	TGTGCCAGCAGTACCCGGGGGGACGGTTACGAGCAGTACTTC	CASSTRGDGYEQYF
TRBV10-3	-	TRBJ2-1	TRBD2	TGTGCCATCAGCGGGAGGGTCGACAATGAGCAGTTCTTC	CAISGRVDNEQFF
TRBV5-1	few	TRBJ2-1	TRBD2	TGCGCCAGCAGTCTCCCAAGCGGGGGGGCCACGGATGAGCAGTTCTTC	CASSLPSGGATDEQFF
TRBV27	-	TRBJ2-7	-	TGTGCCAGCAGTTTGACCCCCCCGGCGGACGAGCAGTACTTC	CASSLTPPADEQYF
TRBV20-1	-	TRBJ2-1	TRBD2	TGCAGTGCTAGAGAGCTAGCGGGAGTCCCCGATGAGCAGTTCTTC	CSARELAGVPDEQFF
TRBV4-3	-	TRBJ2-2	-	TGCGCCAGCAGCCAAGTTAGGGTTGGCACCGGGGAGCTGTTTTTT	CASSQVRVGTGELFF
TRBV29-1	many	TRBJ2-3	TRBD1	TGCAGCGTTGTGAGACAGGGAGTGGACAGCACAGATACGCAGTATTTT	CSVVRQGVDSTDTQYF
TRBV12-3/TRBV12-4	-	TRBJ1-2	-	TGTGCCAGCAGTTTACAAAACTATGGCTACACCTTC	CASSLQNYGYTF